The 21 T cell receptor beta chains reported below all come from one sample, sequenced in a study of PD-1 blockade in classical Hodgkin lymphoma. Sequencing was performed with immunoSEQ multiplex PCR; in TCRdb, only in-frame clones are kept and a portion is missing. The table lists about 100,000 clones, nearly 90% of them singletons, with 15% to 20% in the top ten. All patients relapsed after autologous stem cell transplantation, and brentuximab vedotin exposure varied. Sequenced material: peripheral blood mononuclear cells (PBMCs), taken before the second cycle of nivolumab. These receptors all stem from a human donor with classical Hodgkin lymphoma.

This clone was seen only a few times. The rearrangement joins TRBV2 to TRBJ2-1, with D perhaps assigned TRBD1 or TRBD2 (5 bases each). The germline V and J ends were trimmed by 6 bases and 0 bases, with 12 bases remaining between them. The CDR3 runs to 15 residues. Germline CDR1 reads SNHLY; CDR2 reads FYNNEI. The CDR3 loop reads CASRSRGGSYNEQFF. The CDR3 DNA reads as TGTGCCAGCAGGTCTCGGGGCGGCTCCTACAATGAGCAGTTCTTC.

V usage is TRBV5-1 and J usage is TRBJ2-7, with D possibly matching TRBD2 (6 bases). This CDR3 region has 15 residues. The V gene lost 4 bases and the J gene lost 1 base, with 15 bases spanning the gap. Germline CDR1 is SGHRS and CDR2 is YFSETQ. As DNA, the CDR3 is TGCGCCAGCAGCCCCCGTGCGGGGAGTTCCTACGAGCAGTACTTC. Protein: CASSPRAGSSYEQYF.

This clone was counted once. The rearrangement links TRBV30 to TRBJ2-2; the match to TRBD2 covers 8 bases. From germline, CDR1 is GTSNPN and CDR2 SVGIG (reference sequence). The CDR3 runs to 14 residues. V trimming: 0 bases; J trimming: 5 bases; junction bases outside the gene matches: 2. CDR3 sequence reads: CAWSVLAVTGELFF. The DNA of the CDR3 is TGTGCCTGGAGTGTACTAGCGGTGACCGGGGAGCTGTTTTTT.

The chain recombines TRBV19 with TRBJ1-1, with D hard to call. The CDR3 has 13 residues. Germline CDR1 reads LNHDA; CDR2 reads SQIVND (reference sequence). V was clipped by 9 bases and J by 0 bases, with 11 bases between them. The CDR3 is CASSVGMNTEAFF. CDR3 bases: TGTGCCAGCTCCGTTGGAATGAACACTGAAGCTTTCTTT.

The rearrangement links TRBV15 to TRBJ2-5; D tentatively fits TRBD1 or TRBD2 (5 bases each). Judging by the DNA end, TRBJ2-7 fits better; the J call may be wrong. The germline V gene encodes CDR1 LNHNV and CDR2 YYDKDF (reference sequence). The CDR3 is made up of 14 amino acids. CDR3 nucleotides: TGTGCCACCAGCCGGGACGTAGACTCCTACGAGCAGTACTTC. This encodes CATSRDVDSYEQYF.

The CDR3 sequence: CASLGSIGGRRGGYEQYF. The DNA for the CDR3 is TGTGCCAGCTTGGGTTCTATCGGGGGAAGAAGAGGAGGGTACGAGCAGTACTTC. This chain joins TRBV18 and TRBJ2-7, with TRBD2 as a possible D gene (6 bases). This CDR3 has 18 residues. From germline, CDR1 is KGHSH and CDR2 LQKENI. The V and J ends lost 7 bases and 4 bases respectively, with 29 bases between them.

This clone was observed a few times. The V gene is TRBV2, the J gene TRBJ1-1; 8 positions match TRBD1. The CDR3 runs 15 residues. V gave up 8 bases and J gave up 0 bases; unmatched junction bases: 8. Germline CDR1 SNHLY, CDR2 FYNNEI. CDR3: CASASGTGMNTEAFF. The CDR3 region has the DNA TGTGCCAGCGCCTCCGGGACAGGAATGAACACTGAAGCTTTCTTT.

The chain combines TRBV5-1 with TRBJ2-6; D unresolved. Germline V gives CDR1 SGHRS, CDR2 YFSETQ. With 4 bases removed from V and 0 bases from J, the gap between germline ends came to 11 bases. The CDR3 is 16 residues long. CDR3: CASSLDGVSGANVLTF. CDR3 coding DNA: TGCGCCAGCAGCCTAGACGGCGTCTCTGGGGCCAACGTCCTGACTTTC.

The chain couples TRBV9 to TRBJ1-2; D call uncertain. V was trimmed by 7 bases and J by 0 bases, leaving 4 bases between them. The V gene's germline CDR1 is SGDLS and CDR2 YYNGEE. The CDR3 is made up of 11 amino acids. The CDR3 here is CASEANYGYTF. CDR3 coding DNA: TGTGCCAGCGAAGCTAACTATGGCTACACCTTC.

The chain recombines TRBV28 with TRBJ2-2; 9 nucleotides agree with TRBD2. This CDR3 region has 16 residues. CDR1 MDHEN and CDR2 SYDVKM come from the germline V gene. Trimming took 5 bases from V and 6 from J; bases not matched to a gene: 10. The chain's CDR3 is CASSPLGAGGSGELFF. The CDR3 coding sequence is TGTGCCAGCAGTCCTCTGGGAGCGGGAGGTTCCGGGGAGCTGTTTTTT.

V gene TRBV7-9 combines with J gene TRBJ2-5; 8 bases are shared with TRBD2. The CDR3 totals 17 residues. V lost 0 bases and J lost 5; bases outside the gene matches: 11. Germline CDR1 reads SEHNR; CDR2 reads FQNEAQ (reference sequence). In DNA, the CDR3 is TGTGCCAGCAGCTTAGCGCCCAGCGGGAGTTTCGGCGAGACCCAGTACTTC. Protein product: CASSLAPSGSFGETQYF.

V and J are TRBV7-9 and TRBJ2-7, with 12 bases lining up with TRBD2. This CDR3 contains 16 residues. Germline V gene data show CDR1 as SEHNR and CDR2 as FQNEAQ (reference sequence). After removal of 1 base from V and 6 bases from J, the junction contained 7 bases not matched to a gene. CDR3 sequence: CASSLVAGLAGREQYF. In nucleotides, the CDR3 is TGTGCCAGCAGCTTAGTTGCGGGACTAGCGGGTCGCGAGCAGTACTTC.

This clone was found once. The chain employs TRBV5-4 and TRBJ2-7; 8 bases fit TRBD1. There are 11 residues in the CDR3. Germline V gives CDR1 SGHNT, CDR2 YYREEE (reference sequence). The J segment lost 13 bases and the V segment lost 2 bases, leaving 5 bases of the junction unmatched. The CDR3 DNA is TGTGCCAGCAGCTTCGGGACAGGAGAATACTTC. Protein product: CASSFGTGEYF.

J is TRBJ1-3 and V is TRBV5-1; possible D gene TRBD1, 6 bases. CDR3 length equals 13 residues. The germline CDR1 and CDR2 sequences are SGHRS and YFSETQ. V was cut by 2 bases and J by 9 bases, with 12 bases left in between. The chain's CDR3 is CASSFSDSGTIYF. The CDR3 bases are TGCGCCAGCAGCTTTTCGGACAGTGGCACCATATATTTT.

The V and J genes are TRBV19 and TRBJ2-5; 9 bases are a match to TRBD2. The ends lost 5 bases at V and 2 bases at J; junction bases unmatched: 15. This CDR3 is built from 18 residues. Germline CDR1 and CDR2: LNHDA and SQIVND (reference sequence). The CDR3 reads CASSPPREGLITQETQYF. Here the CDR3 DNA reads TGTGCCAGTAGTCCTCCGCGGGAGGGCCTCATAACTCAAGAGACCCAGTACTTC.

This sequence joins TRBV7-9 and TRBJ2-2, with 14 nucleotides matching TRBD2. The CDR3 is 17 residues long. Trimming removed 5 bases from V and 4 bases from J; junction bases left unmatched: 6. The germline gives CDR1 SEHNR, CDR2 FQNEAQ (reference sequence). Here the CDR3 reads CASSGRLAGGGTGELFF. The CDR3 nucleotides read TGTGCCAGCAGCGGGAGACTAGCGGGAGGGGGCACCGGGGAGCTGTTTTTT.

The rearrangement uses TRBV19 and TRBJ2-3, with 7 bases lining up with TRBD1. V trimming: 7 bases; J trimming: 0 bases; junction bases outside the gene matches: 1. The CDR3 is made up of 13 amino acids. CDR1 and CDR2 from the germline V gene are LNHDA and SQIVND (reference sequence). The CDR3 nucleotides read TGTGCCAGTAAGACAGGGAGCACAGATACGCAGTATTTT. Amino acids: CASKTGSTDTQYF.

The chain couples TRBV30 to TRBJ2-1; D ambiguous. Per germline, CDR1 GTSNPN and CDR2 SVGIG (reference sequence). The CDR3 has 13 residues. V lost 0 bases, J lost 9 bases, and 12 bases lay in between. The CDR3 here is CAWSVATLSEQFF. CDR3 DNA: TGTGCCTGGAGTGTAGCGACTCTCTCTGAGCAGTTCTTC.

The chain combines TRBV6-5 with TRBJ2-2; TRBD1 aligns across 10 bases. V shed 2 bases and J 4 bases; nucleotides not matched to a gene: 4. The CDR3 length is 16 residues. Germline V lookup: CDR1 MNHEY, CDR2 SVGAGI. CDR3 amino acids: CASSYPRDRGTGELFF. For the CDR3, the DNA is TGTGCCAGCAGTTACCCCCGGGACAGGGGCACCGGGGAGCTGTTTTTT.

The chain uses TRBV7-9 and TRBJ2-3, with TRBD2 as a possible D gene (6 bases). The V end lost 1 base, the J end lost 2 bases, and 13 bases lay between the germline ends. This CDR3 region has 16 residues. The germline gives CDR1 SEHNR, CDR2 FQNEAQ (reference sequence). The CDR3 sequence is CASSLVERANTDTQYF. In DNA form, the CDR3 reads TGTGCCAGCAGCTTAGTGGAGCGGGCAAACACAGATACGCAGTATTTT.

The chain joins TRBV29-1 to TRBJ1-2; perhaps TRBD1 as D (6 bases). Germline-derived CDR1 and CDR2 are SQVTM and ANQGSEA. This CDR3 region has 11 residues. With 7 bases removed from V and 8 bases from J, the gap between germline ends came to 14 bases. CDR3 sequence (DNA): TGCAGCGACACAGGGTGGGGAGGCTACACCTTC. This sequence encodes CSDTGWGGYTF.